What follows describes a single T cell receptor beta chain. What it recognizes is unknown. The data stem from a study of cytomegalovirus exposure and HLA in healthy donors. The PCR contained 60 Vbeta and 13 Jbeta primers. Libraries were prepared by immunoSEQ multiplex PCR; TCRdb keeps only in-frame clonotypes and omits some of them. The sample holds hundreds of thousands of clones; 76% are singletons and the top ten take 0.63%. This CDR3 comprises 16 residues. Germline values: CDR1 LNHDA, CDR2 SQIVND (reference sequence). Trimming at V came to 3 bases and at J to 6 bases, leaving 10 bases not matched to a gene. Overall study results and limits: The CMV antigen specificity of a few CMV-associated chains was confirmed through in vitro analysis. Later, an analysis found that common viral pathogens appeared to be linked with several of the most significant clusters. Several V segments, TRBV6-2 and TRBV6-3 among them, could not be told apart and were dropped. HLA alleles were associated with roughly 15,000 TCR beta sequences in a later analysis at 0.05 false discovery rate.

This chain connects TRBV19 to TRBJ1-5, with 8 positions matching TRBD1. Sequencing used PBMCs. The clonotype originates from a man between 18 and 29 years old in good health and CMV-seronegative. CDR3: CASSMGTGSVSQPQHF. The CDR3 DNA reads as TGTGCCAGTAGTATGGGGACAGGCTCGGTTTCTCAGCCCCAGCATTTT.